This TCR beta chain was found in a study of post-analysis software for immune sequencing data. Study-wide background: Several disease courses (relapsing-remitting, secondary progressive and progressive-relapsing) of multiple sclerosis were included.

Points from the study as a whole: The five TRBV segments detected at higher frequency in patients than in controls included TRBV5-6, TRBV5-1 and TRBV20-1. Analysis by F measure revealed that same-batch samples clustered strongly together.

TCR beta cDNA libraries included unique molecular identifiers. Each CDR3 protein is one row after TCRdb ran MiXCR on the PCR reads. The profile shows hundreds of thousands of distinct CDR3 sequences, approximately 53% of them singletons. On this clonotype itself: Its specificity is unknown.

CDR3 length: 15 residues. V was trimmed by 5 bases and J by 8 bases, leaving 21 bases between them. This receptor was obtained from a girl aged 10-17 years with multiple sclerosis. The sample taken for sequencing was blood. J is TRBJ1-2 and V is TRBV12-3 or TRBV12-4; the D is unclear. The CDR3 coding sequence is TGTGCCAGCAGTAACTCCCCCCTGGGCGCTGGAGGCTACACCTTC. Its translation: CASSNSPLGAGGYTF.